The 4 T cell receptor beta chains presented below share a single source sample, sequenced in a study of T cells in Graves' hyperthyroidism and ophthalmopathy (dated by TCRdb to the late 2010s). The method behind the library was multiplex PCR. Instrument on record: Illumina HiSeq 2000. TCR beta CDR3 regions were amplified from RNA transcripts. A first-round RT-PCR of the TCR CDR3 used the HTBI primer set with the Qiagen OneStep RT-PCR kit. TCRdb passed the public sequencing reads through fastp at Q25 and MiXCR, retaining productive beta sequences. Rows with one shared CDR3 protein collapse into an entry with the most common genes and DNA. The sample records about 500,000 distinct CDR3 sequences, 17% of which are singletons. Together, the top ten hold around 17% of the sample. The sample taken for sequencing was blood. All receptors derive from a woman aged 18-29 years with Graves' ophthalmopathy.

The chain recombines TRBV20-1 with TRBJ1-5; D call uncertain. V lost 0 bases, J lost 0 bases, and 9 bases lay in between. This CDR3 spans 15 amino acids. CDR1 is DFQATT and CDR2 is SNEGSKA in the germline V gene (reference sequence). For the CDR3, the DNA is TGCAGTGCTAGAGATAGTCGGAATAGCAATCAGCCCCAGCATTTT. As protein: CSARDSRNSNQPQHF.

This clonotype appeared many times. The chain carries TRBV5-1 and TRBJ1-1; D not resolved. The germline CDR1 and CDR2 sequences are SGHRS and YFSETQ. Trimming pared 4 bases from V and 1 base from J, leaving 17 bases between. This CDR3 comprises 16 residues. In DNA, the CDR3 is TGCGCCAGCAGCCTGGATCCCGGACGGGAGAACACTGAAGCTTTCTTT. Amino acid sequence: CASSLDPGRENTEAFF.

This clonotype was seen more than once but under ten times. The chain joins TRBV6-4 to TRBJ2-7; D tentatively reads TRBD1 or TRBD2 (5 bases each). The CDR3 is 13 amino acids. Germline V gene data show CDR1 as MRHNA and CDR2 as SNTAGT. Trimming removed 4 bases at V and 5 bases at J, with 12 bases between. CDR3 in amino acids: CASSGGAGDEQYF. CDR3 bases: TGTGCCAGCAGTGGAGGGGCCGGGGACGAGCAGTACTTC.

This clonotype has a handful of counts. CDR3: CASSQEFDYGYTF. CDR3 DNA: TGCGCCAGCAGCCAAGAGTTTGACTATGGCTACACCTTC. The V gene is TRBV4-1, the J gene TRBJ1-2; no clear D gene. The CDR3 runs to 13 residues. The V end was cut by 0 bases, the J end by 3 bases, with 5 bases between. The germline V gene encodes CDR1 MGHRA and CDR2 YSYEKL.